The sequence of this TCR beta chain was determined in a study of CD8+CD57+ T cells in acquired aplastic anemia. General study points: Patients had twenty-nine CD8+ CDR3 sequences in common with controls (the shared set).

In patients chosen for sequencing, flow cytometry had shown CD8+CD57+ cell expansion. Diagnosis of severe acquired aplastic anemia applied to all patients. This clonotype appeared many times. The antigen remains unidentified. The V end lost 8 bases, the J end lost 2 bases, and 19 bases lay between the germline ends. Looked up from germline, CDR1 is MNHEY and CDR2 is SVGEGT. The CDR3 loop spans 15 amino acids. CDR3 and TCR beta VDJ profiling relied on genomic DNA as the template. TCRdb passed the reads through MiXCR, listing each CDR3 protein once. The sample contains more than 45,000 distinct CDR3 sequences, approximately 50% of which appear only once.

The chain uses TRBV6-2 or TRBV6-3 and TRBJ2-7; D remains unclear. The source of this sequence is a human donor with aplastic anemia. The sample taken for sequencing was sorted CD4+, CD8+, or CD8+CD57+ T cells (not recorded which) from PBMCs. CDR3 sequence: CASARDLSRAYEQYF. CDR3 DNA sequence: TGTGCCAGCGCCAGAGATTTATCGAGAGCCTACGAGCAGTACTTC.